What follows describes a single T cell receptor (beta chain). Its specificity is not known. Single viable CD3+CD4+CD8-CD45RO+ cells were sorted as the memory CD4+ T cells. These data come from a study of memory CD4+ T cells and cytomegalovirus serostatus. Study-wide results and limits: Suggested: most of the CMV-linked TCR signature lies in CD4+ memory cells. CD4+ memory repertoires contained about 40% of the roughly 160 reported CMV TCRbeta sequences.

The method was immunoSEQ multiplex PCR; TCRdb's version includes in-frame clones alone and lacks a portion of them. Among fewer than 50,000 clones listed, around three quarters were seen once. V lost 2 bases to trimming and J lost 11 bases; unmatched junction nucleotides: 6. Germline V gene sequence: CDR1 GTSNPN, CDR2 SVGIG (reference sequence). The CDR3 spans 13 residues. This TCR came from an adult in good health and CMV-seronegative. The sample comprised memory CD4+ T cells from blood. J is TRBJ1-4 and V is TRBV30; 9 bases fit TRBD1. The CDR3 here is CAWSRDRVRKLFF. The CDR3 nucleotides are TGTGCCTGGAGTCGGGACAGGGTTCGGAAACTGTTTTTT.